What follows are 14 T cell receptor beta chains derived from one specimen sequenced in a study of early T cells in non-severe SARS-CoV-2 infection. TCRdb called the 5' RACE reads again in MiXCR, with one record for every CDR3 protein. The data hold tens of thousands of distinct CDR3 sequences, with around 13% observed a single time. Sequenced material: whole blood. The receptor source for this set is an adult who was a healthcare worker with PCR-confirmed SARS-CoV-2 infection or an uninfected control (not recorded which).

This clonotype was picked up a small number of times. The junction shows a germline mismatch at one end, possibly a read error. This chain uses TRBV7-9 with TRBJ2-7, with D possibly being TRBD1 (5 bases). This CDR3 region has 12 residues. In germline, CDR1 is SEHNR, CDR2 FQNEAQ (reference sequence). This chain's CDR3 is CASSLSDSSLNF. In nucleotides, the CDR3 is TGTGCCAGCAGCTTAAGTGACAGCTCCCTTAACTTC.

There are many counts of this clonotype. CDR3 bases: TGTGCCAGTTGGGCTAGCGGCAGTAGCTCCTACGAGCAGTACTTC. Translated: CASWASGSSSYEQYF. This chain uses TRBV27 with TRBJ2-7; 7 positions agree with TRBD2. CDR1 and CDR2 (germline): MNHEY, SMNVEV (reference sequence). The junction had 11 bases not matched to a gene; V was cut back by 9 bases and J by 0 bases. The CDR3 sequence is 15 residues long.

The CDR3 nucleotides read TGTGCCAGCAGCTTAGTGGTTAGCGGGAGGGCCGGTCGCGCAGATACGCAGTATTTT. Its protein product is CASSLVVSGRAGRADTQYF. The chain couples TRBV7-8 to TRBJ2-3, with 11 bases fitting TRBD2. Looked up from germline, CDR1 is SGHVS and CDR2 is FQNEAQ. The CDR3 spans 19 residues. After removal of 1 base from V and 4 bases from J, the junction contained 13 bases not matched to a gene.

By proportion, this clonotype is medium-sized. The V call is TRBV29-1, the J call TRBJ1-1; no firm D call. Trimming stripped 6 bases from V and 5 bases from J, with 10 bases between. The CDR3 has 11 residues. Germline V gene lookup returns CDR1 SQVTM and CDR2 ANQGSEA. The CDR3: CSVIGGTEAFF. CDR3 in DNA: TGCAGCGTAATAGGAGGGACTGAAGCTTTCTTT.

The chain carries TRBV20-1 and TRBJ2-7, with 10 bases that match TRBD2. The junction had 4 bases not matched to a gene; V was cut back by 3 bases and J by 5 bases. The CDR3 spans 13 residues. Germline V gives CDR1 DFQATT, CDR2 SNEGSKA (reference sequence). The CDR3 coding sequence is TGCAGTGCTAGGGGGACTAGCGTCCACGAGCAGTACTTC. This sequence encodes CSARGTSVHEQYF.

This clonotype appeared a few times. This chain uses TRBV6-2 or TRBV6-3 with TRBJ2-1; 7 bases align to TRBD1. Trimming removed 4 bases from V and 6 bases from J; junction bases left unmatched: 6. This CDR3 is 14 amino acids long. Germline V CDR1 and CDR2: MNHEY, SVGEGT. CDR3 DNA: TGTGCCAGCAGTTCCGACAGGGTCGGCAATGAGCAGTTCTTC. It codes for CASSSDRVGNEQFF.

V usage is TRBV20-1 and J usage is TRBJ2-1; D is perhaps TRBD1 or TRBD2 (5 bases each). CDR1 is DFQATT and CDR2 is SNEGSKA in the germline V gene (reference sequence). The CDR3 is made up of 12 amino acids. Trimming took off 2 bases at V and 9 bases at J, with 11 bases between the two ends. CDR3 coding DNA: TGCAGTGCTAGAAGGGCAGGGAGTGAGCAGTTCTTC. It encodes CSARRAGSEQFF.

This clonotype was seen ten or more times. This chain joins TRBV19 and TRBJ2-2, with 7 bases aligning to TRBD1. V lost 10 bases, J lost 0 bases, and 5 bases stayed unmatched. Germline assignment: CDR1 LNHDA and CDR2 SQIVND (reference sequence). The CDR3 covers 14 residues. The CDR3 DNA reads as TGTGCCACCAAGGACAGGTCGAACACCGGGGAGCTGTTTTTT. This codes for CATKDRSNTGELFF.

The chain links TRBV20-1 to TRBJ2-1, with D perhaps TRBD1 (5 bases). The CDR3 is made up of 11 amino acids. V lost 0 bases and J 10 bases, leaving 7 bases between the germline ends. Germline loops: CDR1 DFQATT, CDR2 SNEGSKA (reference sequence). As DNA, the CDR3 is TGCAGTGCTAGAGATGGGGCGGAGCAGTTCTTC. It translates to CSARDGAEQFF.

This clonotype was counted many times. The chain couples TRBV6-1 to TRBJ2-7; a weak D match, TRBD2 (6 bases). The CDR3 contains 14 residues. CDR1 and CDR2 from the germline V gene are MNHNS and SASEGT. V shed 4 bases and J shed 3 bases, with 13 bases lying between them. CDR3 residues: CASSVSGPNYEQYF. Here the CDR3 DNA reads TGTGCCAGCAGTGTGAGCGGGCCGAACTACGAGCAGTACTTC.

The chain links TRBV4-3 to TRBJ2-2; D is unresolved. Trimming shortened V by 0 bases and J by 11 bases, and 13 bases separated the two germline ends. The CDR3 runs to 14 residues. Germline lookup yields CDR1 LGHNA and CDR2 YSLEER. This CDR3 is CASSQDRWGGELFF. Written as DNA, the CDR3 is TGCGCCAGCAGCCAAGATCGCTGGGGTGGAGAGCTGTTTTTT.

The gene calls are TRBV28 and TRBJ1-1; possible D gene TRBD1, 6 bases. In germline, CDR1 is MDHEN, CDR2 SYDVKM. Trimming took off 7 bases at V and 5 bases at J, with 20 bases between the two ends. This CDR3 region has 15 residues. CDR3 nucleotides: TGTGCCAGCATCCCCGAGGGAGGGGGAAGGACTGAAGCTTTCTTT. Encoded protein: CASIPEGGGRTEAFF.

This rearrangement joins TRBV20-1 to TRBJ1-1; D possibly corresponds to TRBD1 (5 bases). Germline CDR1 is DFQATT and CDR2 is SNEGSKA (reference sequence). The CDR3 length is 13 residues. V was cut by 6 bases and J by 4 bases, with 15 bases left in between. The CDR3 DNA follows: TGCAGTGCAGATTGGGGGGTGGGCACTGAAGCTTTCTTT. Translating gives CSADWGVGTEAFF.

This clonotype has a handful of counts. The rearrangement links TRBV20-1 to TRBJ2-3; the match to TRBD2 covers 10 bases. The germline V gene encodes CDR1 DFQATT and CDR2 SNEGSKA (reference sequence). This CDR3 comprises 11 residues. V lost 8 bases, J lost 12 bases, and 8 bases stayed unmatched. Here the CDR3 reads CSQPVAGGQYF. CDR3 DNA sequence: TGCAGTCAGCCTGTAGCGGGGGGCCAGTATTTT.